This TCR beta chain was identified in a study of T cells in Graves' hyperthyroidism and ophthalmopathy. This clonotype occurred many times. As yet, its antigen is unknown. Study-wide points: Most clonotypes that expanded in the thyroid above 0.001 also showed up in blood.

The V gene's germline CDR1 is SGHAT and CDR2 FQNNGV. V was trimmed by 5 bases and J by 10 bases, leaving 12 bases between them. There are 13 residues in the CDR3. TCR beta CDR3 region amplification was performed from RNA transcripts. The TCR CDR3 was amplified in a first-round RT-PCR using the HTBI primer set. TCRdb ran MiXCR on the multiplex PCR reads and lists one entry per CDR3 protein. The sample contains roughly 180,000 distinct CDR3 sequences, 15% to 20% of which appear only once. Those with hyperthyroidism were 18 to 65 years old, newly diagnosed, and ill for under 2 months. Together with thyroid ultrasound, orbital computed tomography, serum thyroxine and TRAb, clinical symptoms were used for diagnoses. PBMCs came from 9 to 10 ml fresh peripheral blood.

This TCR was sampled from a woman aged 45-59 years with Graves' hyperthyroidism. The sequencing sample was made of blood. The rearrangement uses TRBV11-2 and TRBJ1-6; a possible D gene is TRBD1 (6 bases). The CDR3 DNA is TGTGCCAGCAGCCTAAACAGGGAATCACCCCTCCACTTT. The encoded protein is CASSLNRESPLHF. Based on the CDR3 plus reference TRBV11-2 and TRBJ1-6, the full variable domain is EAGVAQSPRYKIIEKRQSVAFWCNPISGHATLYWYQQILGQGPKLLIQFQNNGVVDDSQLPKDRFSAERLKGVDSTLKIQPAKLEDSAVYLCASSLNRESPLHFGNGTRLTVT.